This T cell receptor beta chain was captured by sequencing in a study of T cells in Graves' hyperthyroidism and ophthalmopathy. V lost 5 bases and J lost 4, with 12 bases in between. Looked up from germline, CDR1 is SEHNR and CDR2 is FQNEAQ (reference sequence). The CDR3 contains 13 residues. Regions amplified from RNA transcripts were the TCR beta CDR3 regions. In the first-round RT-PCR of the TCR CDR3, the HTBI primer set was used. TCRdb recomputed calls from the multiplex PCR reads with MiXCR, one row per CDR3 protein. Of around 300,000 distinct CDR3 sequences listed, approximately 14% were seen once; the top ten hold more than 30%. A sample of blood taken at first hyperthyroidism diagnosis preceded any ophthalmopathy symptoms.

The rearrangement uses TRBV7-9 and TRBJ2-7; D not certain. The sample comprised blood. This sequence originates from a woman aged 50 to 65 with Graves' hyperthyroidism that later progressed to Graves' ophthalmopathy. The CDR3 DNA is TGTGCCAGCAGCCCACCTCTCGAGTACGAGCAGTACTTC. It codes for CASSPPLEYEQYF.